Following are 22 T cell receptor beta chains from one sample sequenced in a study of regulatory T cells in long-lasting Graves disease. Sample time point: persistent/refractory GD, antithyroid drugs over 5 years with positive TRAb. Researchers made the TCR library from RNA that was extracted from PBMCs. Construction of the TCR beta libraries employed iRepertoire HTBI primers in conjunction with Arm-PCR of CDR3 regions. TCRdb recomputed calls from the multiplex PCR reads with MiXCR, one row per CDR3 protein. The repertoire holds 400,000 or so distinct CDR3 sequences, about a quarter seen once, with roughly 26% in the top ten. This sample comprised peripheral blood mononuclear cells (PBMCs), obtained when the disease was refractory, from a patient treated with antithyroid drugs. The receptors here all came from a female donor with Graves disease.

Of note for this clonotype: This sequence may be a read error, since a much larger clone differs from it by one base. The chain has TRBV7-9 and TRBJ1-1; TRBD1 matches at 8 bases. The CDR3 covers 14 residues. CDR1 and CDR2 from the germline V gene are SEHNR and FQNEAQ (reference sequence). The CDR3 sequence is CASSFRQGNTDAFF. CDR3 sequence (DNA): TGTGCCAGCAGCTTTCGACAGGGGAACACTGATGCTTTCTTT.

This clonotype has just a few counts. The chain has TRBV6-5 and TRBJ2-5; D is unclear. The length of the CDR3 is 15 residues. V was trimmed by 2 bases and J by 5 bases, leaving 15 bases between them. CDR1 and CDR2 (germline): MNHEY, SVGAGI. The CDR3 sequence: CASSYMRRDQETQYF. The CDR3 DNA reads TGTGCCAGCAGTTACATGAGAAGGGATCAGGAGACCCAGTACTTC.

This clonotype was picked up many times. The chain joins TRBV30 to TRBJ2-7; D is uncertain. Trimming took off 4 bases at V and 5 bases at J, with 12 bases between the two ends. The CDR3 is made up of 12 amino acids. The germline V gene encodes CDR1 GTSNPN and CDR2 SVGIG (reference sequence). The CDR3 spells CAWILLGNEQYF. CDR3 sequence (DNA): TGTGCCTGGATCCTCCTGGGGAACGAGCAGTACTTC.

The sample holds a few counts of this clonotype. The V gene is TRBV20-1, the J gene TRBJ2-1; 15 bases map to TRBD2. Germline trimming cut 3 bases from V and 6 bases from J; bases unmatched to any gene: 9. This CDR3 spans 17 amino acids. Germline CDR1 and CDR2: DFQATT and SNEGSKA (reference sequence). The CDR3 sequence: CSARRTSGRVHLNEQFF. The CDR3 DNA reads TGCAGTGCTAGGCGGACTAGCGGGAGGGTCCACCTCAATGAGCAGTTCTTC.

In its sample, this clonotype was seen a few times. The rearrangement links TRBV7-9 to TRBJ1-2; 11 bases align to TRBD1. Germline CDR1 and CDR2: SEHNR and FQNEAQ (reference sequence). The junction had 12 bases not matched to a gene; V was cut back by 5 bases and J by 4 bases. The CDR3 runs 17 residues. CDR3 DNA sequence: TGTGCCAGCAGCAATCCGGGACAGGGGGAGATTAGCTATGGCTACACCTTC. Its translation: CASSNPGQGEISYGYTF. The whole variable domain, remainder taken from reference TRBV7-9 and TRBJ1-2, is DTGVSQNPRHKITKRGQNVTFRCDPISEHNRLYWYRQTLGQGPEFLTYFQNEAQLEKSRLLSDRFSAERPKGSFSTLEIQRTEQGDSAMYLCASSNPGQGEISYGYTFGSGTRLTVV.

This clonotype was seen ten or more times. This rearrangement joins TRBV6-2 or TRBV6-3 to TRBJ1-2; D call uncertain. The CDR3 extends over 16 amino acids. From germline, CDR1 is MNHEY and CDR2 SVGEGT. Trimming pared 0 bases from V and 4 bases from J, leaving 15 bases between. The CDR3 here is CASSYSKMEGGYGYTF. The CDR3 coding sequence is TGTGCCAGCAGTTACTCGAAGATGGAAGGAGGCTATGGCTACACCTTC.

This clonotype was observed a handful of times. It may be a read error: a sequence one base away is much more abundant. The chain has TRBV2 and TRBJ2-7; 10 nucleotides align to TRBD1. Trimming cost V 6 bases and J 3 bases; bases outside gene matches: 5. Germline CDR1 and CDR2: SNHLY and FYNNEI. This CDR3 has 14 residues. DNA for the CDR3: TGTGCCAGCAGCTCCGGGACAGGGGACTACGAGCAGTACTTC. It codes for CASSSGTGDYEQYF. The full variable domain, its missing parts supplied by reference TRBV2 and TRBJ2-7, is EPEVTQTPSHQVTQMGQEVILRCVPISNHLYFYWYRQILGQKVEFLVSFYNNEISEKSEIFDDQFSVERPDGSNFTLKIRSTKLEDSAMYFCASSSGTGDYEQYFGPGTRLTVT.

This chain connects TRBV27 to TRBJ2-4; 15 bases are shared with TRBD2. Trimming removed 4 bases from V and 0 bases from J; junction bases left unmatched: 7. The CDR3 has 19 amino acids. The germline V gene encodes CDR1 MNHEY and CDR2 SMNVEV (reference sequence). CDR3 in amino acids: CASSSPGLAGGLAKNIQYF. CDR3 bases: TGTGCCAGCAGTTCCCCGGGACTAGCGGGAGGTTTAGCCAAAAACATTCAGTACTTC.

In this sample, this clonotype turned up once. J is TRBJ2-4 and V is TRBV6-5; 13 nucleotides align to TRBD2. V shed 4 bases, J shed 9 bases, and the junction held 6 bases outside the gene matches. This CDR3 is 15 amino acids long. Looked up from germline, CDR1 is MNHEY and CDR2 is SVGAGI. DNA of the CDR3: TGTGCCAGCAGTTCCCGGACTAGCGGGAGTCTCATTCAGTACTTC. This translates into CASSSRTSGSLIQYF.

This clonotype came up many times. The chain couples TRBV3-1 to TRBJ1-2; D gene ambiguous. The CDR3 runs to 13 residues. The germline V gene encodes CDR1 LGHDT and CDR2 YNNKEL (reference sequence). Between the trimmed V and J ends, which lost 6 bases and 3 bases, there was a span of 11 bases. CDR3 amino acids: CASSRGWDYGYTF. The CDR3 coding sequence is TGTGCCAGCAGTCGAGGCTGGGACTATGGCTACACCTTC.

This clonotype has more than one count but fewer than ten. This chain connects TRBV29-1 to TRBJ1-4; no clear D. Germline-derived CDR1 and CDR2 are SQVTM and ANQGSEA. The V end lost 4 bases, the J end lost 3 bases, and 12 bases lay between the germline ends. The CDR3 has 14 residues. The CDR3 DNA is TGCAGCGTTGGTCTGGCAGGACCTAATGAAAAACTGTTTTTT. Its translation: CSVGLAGPNEKLFF.

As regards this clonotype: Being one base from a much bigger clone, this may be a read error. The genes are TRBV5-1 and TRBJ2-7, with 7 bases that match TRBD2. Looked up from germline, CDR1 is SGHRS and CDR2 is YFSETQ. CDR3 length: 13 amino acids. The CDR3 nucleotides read TGCGCCAGCGGCTTGAGTAGCGGGTACGAGCAGTACTTC. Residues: CASGLSSGYEQYF.

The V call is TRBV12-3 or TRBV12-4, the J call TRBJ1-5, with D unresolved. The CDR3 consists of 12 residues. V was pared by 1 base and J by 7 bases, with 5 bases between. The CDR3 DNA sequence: TGTGCCAGCAGTTTAGATAGACAGCCCCAGCATTTT. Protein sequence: CASSLDRQPQHF.

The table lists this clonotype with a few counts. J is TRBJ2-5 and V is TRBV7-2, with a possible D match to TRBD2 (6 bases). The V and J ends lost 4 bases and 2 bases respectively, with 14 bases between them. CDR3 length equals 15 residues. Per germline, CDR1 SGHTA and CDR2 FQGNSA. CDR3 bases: TGTGCCAGCAGCTCCAACAGCCGGGGGCAAGAGACCCAGTACTTC. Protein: CASSSNSRGQETQYF.

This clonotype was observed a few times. The chain's CDR3 is CASSLDPRGELFF. CDR3 coding DNA: TGTGCCAGCAGCTTAGATCCTCGGGGGGAGCTGTTTTTT. V gene TRBV11-2 combines with J gene TRBJ2-2; D remains unclear. V gave up 0 bases and J gave up 8 bases, with 7 bases separating them. Germline assignment: CDR1 SGHAT and CDR2 FQNNGV. The CDR3 length is 13 residues.

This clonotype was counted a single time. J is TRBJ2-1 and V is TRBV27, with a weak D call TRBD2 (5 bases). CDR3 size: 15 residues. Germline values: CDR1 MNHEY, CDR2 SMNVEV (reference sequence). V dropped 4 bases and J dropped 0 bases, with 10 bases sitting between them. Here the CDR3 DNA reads TGTGCCAGCAGTTCAGCGGATAGCTCCTACAATGAGCAGTTCTTC. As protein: CASSSADSSYNEQFF.

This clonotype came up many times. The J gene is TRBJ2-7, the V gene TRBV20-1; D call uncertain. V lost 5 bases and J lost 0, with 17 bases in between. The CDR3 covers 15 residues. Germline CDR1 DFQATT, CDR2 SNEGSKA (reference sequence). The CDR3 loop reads CSAQSSRKSSYEQYF. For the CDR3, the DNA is TGCAGTGCTCAATCGTCGCGGAAGAGCTCCTACGAGCAGTACTTC.

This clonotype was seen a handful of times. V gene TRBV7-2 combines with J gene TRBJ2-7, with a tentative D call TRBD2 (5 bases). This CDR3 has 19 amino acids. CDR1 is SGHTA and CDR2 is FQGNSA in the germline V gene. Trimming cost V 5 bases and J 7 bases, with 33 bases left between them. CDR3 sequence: CASSPPRYKGQRRNWEQYF. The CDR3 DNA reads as TGTGCCAGCAGCCCCCCTCGGTACAAGGGCCAACGGAGGAATTGGGAGCAGTACTTC.

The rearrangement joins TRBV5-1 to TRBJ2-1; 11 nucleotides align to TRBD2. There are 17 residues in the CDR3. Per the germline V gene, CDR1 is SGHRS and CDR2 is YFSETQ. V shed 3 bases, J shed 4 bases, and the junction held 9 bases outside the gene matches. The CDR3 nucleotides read TGCGCCAGCAGCTCTGGCGCACTAGCGGGAGCATACAATGAGCAGTTCTTC. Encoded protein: CASSSGALAGAYNEQFF.

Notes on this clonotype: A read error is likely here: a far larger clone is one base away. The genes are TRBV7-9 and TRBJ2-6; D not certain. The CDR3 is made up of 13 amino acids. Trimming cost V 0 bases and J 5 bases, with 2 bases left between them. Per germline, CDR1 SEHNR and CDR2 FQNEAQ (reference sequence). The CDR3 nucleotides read TGTGCCAGCAGCTTAGCTTGGGCCAACGTCCTGACTTTC. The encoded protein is CASSLAWANVLTF.

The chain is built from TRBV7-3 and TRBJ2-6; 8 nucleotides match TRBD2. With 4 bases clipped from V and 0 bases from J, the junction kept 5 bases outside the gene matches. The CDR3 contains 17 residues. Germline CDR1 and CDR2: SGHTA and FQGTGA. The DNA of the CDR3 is TGTGCCAGCAGCTCCCGGGGGGGAGGCTCTGGGGCCAACGTCCTGACTTTC. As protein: CASSSRGGGSGANVLTF.

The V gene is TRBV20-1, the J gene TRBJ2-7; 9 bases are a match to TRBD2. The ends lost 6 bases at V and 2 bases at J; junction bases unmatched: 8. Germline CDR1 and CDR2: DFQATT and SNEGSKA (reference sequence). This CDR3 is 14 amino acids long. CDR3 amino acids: CSASPGTSTYEQYF. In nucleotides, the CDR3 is TGCAGTGCCAGCCCCGGGACTAGCACCTACGAGCAGTACTTC.